This T cell receptor beta chain was sequenced for a study of OX40 agonist ivuxolimab in advanced cancers. In the study overall: Every 2 weeks, ivuxolimab was infused into the patients intravenously at between 0.01 and 10 mg/kg. The group had a mean age of around 60 years, ranged from roughly 23 to 90, and was roughly 80% male.

This CDR3 has 13 amino acids. V was cut by 1 base and J by 5 bases, with 11 bases left in between. Per germline, CDR1 GTSNPN and CDR2 SVGIG (reference sequence). Method: immunoSEQ multiplex PCR; TCRdb's copy keeps in-frame clones and lacks some. The sample lists approximately 74,000 clones, 90% seen once, with under 12% in the top ten. Details on this clone: Its target is unknown.

Study-level results: Low normalized T-cell clonal expansion was additionally recorded for some nonresponders. Relative to CD4+ cells, CD8+ T cells on average had more expanded clones.

The sequence derives from an adult with an advanced solid tumor such as melanoma, head and neck, liver or kidney cancer. Sequencing was performed on CD4+ or CD8+ T cells sorted from blood, taken in a trial of the OX40 agonist ivuxolimab. The chain joins TRBV30 to TRBJ1-1; D is uncertain. The CDR3 reads CAWSDGVKTEAFF. In DNA form, the CDR3 reads TGTGCCTGGAGTGACGGAGTAAAGACTGAAGCTTTCTTT.